Listed here is a single T cell receptor beta chain. The ends lost 3 bases at V and 0 bases at J; junction bases unmatched: 7. Germline CDR1 SGHDT, CDR2 YYEEEE. This CDR3 contains 17 residues. The entry originates in a study of glioma-infiltrating T cells after dendritic cell vaccination. Background on the study: Patients had newly diagnosed or recurrent glioblastoma and received dendritic cell vaccines. The vaccine used monocyte-derived dendritic cells pulsed overnight with autologous tumor lysate.

Specified time point: after dendritic cell vaccination, including at tumor progression/relapse. The method was immunoSEQ multiplex PCR; TCRdb's version includes in-frame clones alone and lacks a portion of them. The sample carries around 100,000 clones, 83% recorded once. J is TRBJ2-3 and V is TRBV5-6, with TRBD2 matching over 10 bases. This material consisted of blood, taken after dendritic cell vaccination. This TCR was recovered from a human donor with glioblastoma. CDR3 sequence: CASSSPWTSGSTDTQYF. In DNA form, the CDR3 reads TGTGCCAGCAGCTCGCCCTGGACTAGCGGTAGCACAGATACGCAGTATTTT. The full variable domain, its missing parts supplied by reference TRBV5-6 and TRBJ2-3, is DAGVTQSPTHLIKTRGQQVTLRCSPKSGHDTVSWYQQALGQGPQFIFQYYEEEERQRGNFPDRFSGHQFPNYSSELNVNALLLGDSALYLCASSSPWTSGSTDTQYFGPGTRLTVL.